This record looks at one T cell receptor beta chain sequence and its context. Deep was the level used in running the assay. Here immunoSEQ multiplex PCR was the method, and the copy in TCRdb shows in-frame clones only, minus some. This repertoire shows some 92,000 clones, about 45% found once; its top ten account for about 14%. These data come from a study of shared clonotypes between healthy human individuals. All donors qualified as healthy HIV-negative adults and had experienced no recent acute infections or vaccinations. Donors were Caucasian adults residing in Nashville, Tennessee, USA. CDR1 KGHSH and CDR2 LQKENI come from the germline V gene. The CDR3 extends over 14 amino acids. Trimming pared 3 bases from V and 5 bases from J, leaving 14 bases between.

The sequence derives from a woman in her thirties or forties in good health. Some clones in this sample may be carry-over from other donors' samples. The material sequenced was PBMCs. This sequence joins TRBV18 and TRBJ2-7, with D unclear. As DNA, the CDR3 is TGTGCCAGCTCACCGGGTACCTTTTTGAACGAGCAGTACTTC. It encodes CASSPGTFLNEQYF.